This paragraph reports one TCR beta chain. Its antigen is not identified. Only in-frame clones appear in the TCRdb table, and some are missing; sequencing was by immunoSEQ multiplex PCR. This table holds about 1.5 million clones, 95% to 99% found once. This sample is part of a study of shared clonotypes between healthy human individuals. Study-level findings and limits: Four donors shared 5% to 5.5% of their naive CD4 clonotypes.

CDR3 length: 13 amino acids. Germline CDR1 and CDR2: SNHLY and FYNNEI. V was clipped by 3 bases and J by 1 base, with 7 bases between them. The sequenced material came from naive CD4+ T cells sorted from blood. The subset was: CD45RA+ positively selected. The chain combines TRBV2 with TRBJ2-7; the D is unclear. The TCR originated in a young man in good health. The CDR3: CASSEVRSYEQYF. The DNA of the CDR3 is TGTGCCAGCAGTGAGGTCCGATCCTACGAGCAGTACTTC. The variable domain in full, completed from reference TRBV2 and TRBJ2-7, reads EPEVTQTPSHQVTQMGQEVILRCVPISNHLYFYWYRQILGQKVEFLVSFYNNEISEKSEIFDDQFSVERPDGSNFTLKIRSTKLEDSAMYFCASSEVRSYEQYFGPGTRLTVT.